Each of the 21 T cell receptor beta chains below was sequenced from the same sample in a study of blood T cells in healthy people across ages. Together with a sample-barcoded 5' primer, a J-beta primer mix was included in a second PCR lasting about 6 to 12 cycles. MiXCR, run by TCRdb on the 5' RACE reads, gives a single entry per CDR3 protein. The sample carries more than 800,000 distinct CDR3 sequences, 29% recorded once. Source material: blood. These receptors came from a woman of 80 years or more in good health.

This clonotype has ten or more counts. The chain employs TRBV28 and TRBJ2-7; tentatively, D is TRBD2 (5 bases). V dropped 5 bases and J dropped 0 bases, with 14 bases sitting between them. From germline, CDR1 is MDHEN and CDR2 SYDVKM. This CDR3 contains 15 residues. CDR3 bases: TGTGCCAGCAGTCCCATTTGGGGAGTCTCCTACGAGCAGTACTTC. It yields the protein CASSPIWGVSYEQYF.

This clonotype was found many times. The gene calls are TRBV6-5 and TRBJ2-3; the D gene could be TRBD1 or TRBD2 (5 bases each). The V end was cut by 4 bases, the J end by 7 bases, with 9 bases between. Germline V gene lookup returns CDR1 MNHEY and CDR2 SVGAGI. This CDR3 is built from 12 residues. CDR3 in amino acids: CASSWDLNTQYF. The CDR3 coding sequence is TGTGCCAGCAGTTGGGACCTTAATACGCAGTATTTT.

Written as DNA, the CDR3 is TGTGCCAGCAGTTTCGGTCGGGGTGACGAGCAGTACTTC. Residues: CASSFGRGDEQYF. The genes are TRBV28 and TRBJ2-5; D perhaps matches TRBD2 (5 bases). The J call may be faulty, since TRBJ2-7 better matches the DNA end. The CDR3 is made up of 13 amino acids. Germline assignment: CDR1 MDHEN and CDR2 SYDVKM.

This clonotype was detected many times. The gene calls are TRBV20-1 and TRBJ1-2, with TRBD1 identical over 7 bases. The CDR3 is 13 amino acids. The trim removed 5 bases at V and 3 bases at J, leaving 6 bases unmatched. Per the germline V gene, CDR1 is DFQATT and CDR2 is SNEGSKA (reference sequence). This chain's CDR3 is CSASDRADYGYTF. The CDR3 DNA reads TGCAGTGCTTCCGACAGGGCAGACTATGGCTACACCTTC.

In this sample, this clonotype turned up a few times. The J gene is TRBJ1-5, the V gene TRBV20-1; 10 bases fit TRBD1. Trimming cost V 5 bases and J 10 bases; bases outside gene matches: 8. In germline, CDR1 is DFQATT, CDR2 SNEGSKA (reference sequence). The CDR3 runs 13 residues. DNA of the CDR3: TGCAGTGCTGTGGACAGGGGGGATGGTCCCCAGCATTTT. Its protein product is CSAVDRGDGPQHF.

The rearrangement links TRBV2 to TRBJ2-5; 9 bases are a match to TRBD2. Per germline, CDR1 SNHLY and CDR2 FYNNEI. The V segment lost 8 bases and the J segment 4 bases; nucleotides outside the gene matches: 11. The CDR3 contains 15 residues. CDR3 in DNA: TGTGCCAGCCGCCAGACGGGACTAGCAGGAGAGACCCAGTACTTC. This encodes CASRQTGLAGETQYF.

V gene TRBV4-1 combines with J gene TRBJ2-3; 10 positions agree with TRBD2. V dropped 0 bases and J dropped 2; count of bases not matched to a gene: 8. The CDR3 contains 18 residues. Looked up from germline, CDR1 is MGHRA and CDR2 is YSYEKL. The chain's CDR3 is CASSQDNLAGAYTDTQYF. The CDR3, as DNA: TGCGCCAGCAGCCAAGATAACCTAGCGGGGGCCTACACAGATACGCAGTATTTT.

This clonotype has just a few counts. V and J are TRBV3-1 and TRBJ2-6; D may be TRBD2 (6 bases). The germline V and J ends were trimmed by 4 bases and 0 bases, with 19 bases remaining between them. The CDR3 loop spans 19 amino acids. Germline V lookup: CDR1 LGHDT, CDR2 YNNKEL (reference sequence). The CDR3 coding sequence is TGTGCCAGCAGCCCCGGCGGGGTACTTATTACCTCTGGGGCCAACGTCCTGACTTTC. Protein sequence: CASSPGGVLITSGANVLTF.

On this clonotype: This could be a read error, since a much larger clone is one nucleotide away. The chain carries TRBV12-3 or TRBV12-4 and TRBJ2-3; 9 bases align to TRBD1. CDR3 length: 15 amino acids. Unmatched junction bases numbered 4, after V lost 3 bases and J lost 3 bases. CDR3 amino acids: CASSFRGQGTDTQYF. CDR3 coding DNA: TGTGCCAGCAGTTTTAGGGGACAGGGAACAGATACGCAGTATTTT.

This clonotype was observed many times. The genes are TRBV20-1 and TRBJ2-1, with TRBD2 identical over 8 bases. Germline values: CDR1 DFQATT, CDR2 SNEGSKA (reference sequence). Unmatched junction bases numbered 7, after V lost 5 bases and J lost 7 bases. The CDR3 totals 13 residues. The DNA of the CDR3 is TGCAGTGCTCGGCGGGGGGCCTGGAATGAGCAGTTCTTC. Amino acids: CSARRGAWNEQFF.

The sample holds many counts of this clonotype. The chain combines TRBV7-9 with TRBJ2-5, with a possible D match to TRBD1 (5 bases). CDR1 SEHNR and CDR2 FQNEAQ come from the germline V gene (reference sequence). The CDR3 runs 14 residues. The ends were cut back, 2 bases at V and 4 bases at J, with 11 bases in the middle. CDR3 region: CASSLKGSGETQYF. The CDR3 DNA reads TGTGCCAGCAGCTTAAAGGGGTCAGGAGAGACCCAGTACTTC.

This clonotype was recorded a few times. This may stem from a read error, because a much larger clone lies one nucleotide away. The V and J genes are TRBV6-2 or TRBV6-3 and TRBJ2-5, with TRBD1 matching over 7 bases. In germline, CDR1 is MNHEY, CDR2 SVGEGT. This CDR3 region has 12 residues. V dropped 7 bases and J dropped 11; count of bases not matched to a gene: 10. The CDR3 DNA reads TGTGCCAGCAACCAGGGGGTAGATGAGCAGTACTTC. Translating it yields CASNQGVDEQYF.

This clonotype was counted only a few times. The rearrangement uses TRBV7-2 and TRBJ1-2; 7 positions agree with TRBD1. The V gene's germline CDR1 is SGHTA and CDR2 FQGNSA. This CDR3 contains 15 residues. V lost 5 bases, J lost 4 bases, and 10 bases stayed unmatched. In nucleotides, the CDR3 is TGTGCCAGCAGCGGTCAGGGGGGCGGCACCTATGGCTACACCTTC. Its translation is CASSGQGGGTYGYTF. The full variable domain, in which reference TRBV7-2 and TRBJ1-2 provide the parts outside the CDR3, is GAGVSQSPSNKVTEKGKDVELRCDPISGHTALYWYRQSLGQGLEFLIYFQGNSAPDKSGLPSDRFSAERTGGSVSTLTIQRTQQEDSAVYLCASSGQGGGTYGYTFGSGTRLTVV.

This clonotype has a count of ten or more. The CDR3 coding sequence is TGTGCCAGCAGTCTCGGGGTGTCCACTAATGAAAAACTGTTTTTT. It yields the protein CASSLGVSTNEKLFF. This rearrangement joins TRBV11-2 to TRBJ1-4; D uncertain. Germline V CDR1 and CDR2: SGHAT, FQNNGV. Trimming took 6 bases from V and 2 from J, leaving 13 bases between them. The CDR3 totals 15 residues.

Worth noting for this clonotype: This clone may be a read error of a much larger clone one base away. The chain carries TRBV27 and TRBJ2-7, with 10 nucleotides matching TRBD1. The CDR3 length is 14 residues. The J segment lost 9 bases and the V segment lost 6 bases, leaving 11 bases of the junction unmatched. Germline assignment: CDR1 MNHEY and CDR2 SMNVEV (reference sequence). CDR3: CASSFGTGDHGQYF. The CDR3 bases are TGTGCCAGCAGCTTCGGGACAGGGGACCACGGGCAGTACTTC.

V is TRBV7-9 and J is TRBJ2-3, with 9 bases identical to TRBD2. Germline CDR1 is SEHNR and CDR2 is FQNEAQ (reference sequence). This CDR3 contains 17 residues. J gave up 2 bases and V 4 bases, and 10 bases lay outside the gene matches. The CDR3 nucleotides are TGTGCCAGCAGCTCGCCTCCGGGACTAGCTGACACAGATACGCAGTATTTT. Its translation: CASSSPPGLADTDTQYF.

Ten or more counts support this clonotype. The rearrangement uses TRBV12-3 or TRBV12-4 and TRBJ2-3; 10 bases map to TRBD2. The CDR3 totals 18 residues. With 6 bases clipped from V and 0 bases from J, the junction kept 12 bases outside the gene matches. CDR3 bases: TGTGCCAGCAGCCCTTCGGCTAGCGGGGGCCCTAGCACAGATACGCAGTATTTT. Encoded protein: CASSPSASGGPSTDTQYF.

This clonotype was seen a handful of times. A single base separates this from a much larger clone, so it may be a read error. The J gene is TRBJ1-2, the V gene TRBV27, with 8 bases matching TRBD1. The V and J ends lost 6 bases and 5 bases, in that order; junction bases with no gene match: 8. Germline CDR1 is MNHEY and CDR2 is SMNVEV (reference sequence). This CDR3 region has 14 residues. CDR3 DNA sequence: TGTGCCAGCAGGTTCGGCAGGGGGCTGTATGGCTACACCTTC. This translates into CASRFGRGLYGYTF.

As concerns this clonotype: An end of the junction differs from the germline gene, which may be a read error. V usage is TRBV6-5 and J usage is TRBJ2-5; TRBD1 might be the D (5 bases). Germline V gives CDR1 MNHEY, CDR2 SVGAGI. CDR3 length: 16 amino acids. The CDR3 is CASSYLFQGVQETQYF. CDR3 in DNA: TGTGCCAGCAGTTATTTGTTCCAGGGCGTCCAAGAGACTCAGTACTTC.

Turning to this clonotype: Being one base from a much bigger clone, this may be a read error. V usage is TRBV20-1 and J usage is TRBJ2-1, with a tentative D call TRBD2 (6 bases). This CDR3 is 15 amino acids long. Trimming stripped 6 bases from V and 2 bases from J, with 17 bases between. Germline assignment: CDR1 DFQATT and CDR2 SNEGSKA (reference sequence). The CDR3 DNA sequence: TGCAGTGCGCCAGATGCGGGACGCCCCTACAATGAGCAGTTCTTC. Protein sequence: CSAPDAGRPYNEQFF.

The sample holds many counts of this clonotype. The rearrangement joins TRBV7-2 to TRBJ2-7, with D hard to call. V was clipped by 3 bases and J by 3 bases, with 12 bases between them. The CDR3 spans 14 residues. CDR1 SGHTA and CDR2 FQGNSA come from the germline V gene. In nucleotides, the CDR3 is TGTGCCAGCAGCTTGTCGTTGGCAAACTACGAGCAGTACTTC. As protein: CASSLSLANYEQYF.